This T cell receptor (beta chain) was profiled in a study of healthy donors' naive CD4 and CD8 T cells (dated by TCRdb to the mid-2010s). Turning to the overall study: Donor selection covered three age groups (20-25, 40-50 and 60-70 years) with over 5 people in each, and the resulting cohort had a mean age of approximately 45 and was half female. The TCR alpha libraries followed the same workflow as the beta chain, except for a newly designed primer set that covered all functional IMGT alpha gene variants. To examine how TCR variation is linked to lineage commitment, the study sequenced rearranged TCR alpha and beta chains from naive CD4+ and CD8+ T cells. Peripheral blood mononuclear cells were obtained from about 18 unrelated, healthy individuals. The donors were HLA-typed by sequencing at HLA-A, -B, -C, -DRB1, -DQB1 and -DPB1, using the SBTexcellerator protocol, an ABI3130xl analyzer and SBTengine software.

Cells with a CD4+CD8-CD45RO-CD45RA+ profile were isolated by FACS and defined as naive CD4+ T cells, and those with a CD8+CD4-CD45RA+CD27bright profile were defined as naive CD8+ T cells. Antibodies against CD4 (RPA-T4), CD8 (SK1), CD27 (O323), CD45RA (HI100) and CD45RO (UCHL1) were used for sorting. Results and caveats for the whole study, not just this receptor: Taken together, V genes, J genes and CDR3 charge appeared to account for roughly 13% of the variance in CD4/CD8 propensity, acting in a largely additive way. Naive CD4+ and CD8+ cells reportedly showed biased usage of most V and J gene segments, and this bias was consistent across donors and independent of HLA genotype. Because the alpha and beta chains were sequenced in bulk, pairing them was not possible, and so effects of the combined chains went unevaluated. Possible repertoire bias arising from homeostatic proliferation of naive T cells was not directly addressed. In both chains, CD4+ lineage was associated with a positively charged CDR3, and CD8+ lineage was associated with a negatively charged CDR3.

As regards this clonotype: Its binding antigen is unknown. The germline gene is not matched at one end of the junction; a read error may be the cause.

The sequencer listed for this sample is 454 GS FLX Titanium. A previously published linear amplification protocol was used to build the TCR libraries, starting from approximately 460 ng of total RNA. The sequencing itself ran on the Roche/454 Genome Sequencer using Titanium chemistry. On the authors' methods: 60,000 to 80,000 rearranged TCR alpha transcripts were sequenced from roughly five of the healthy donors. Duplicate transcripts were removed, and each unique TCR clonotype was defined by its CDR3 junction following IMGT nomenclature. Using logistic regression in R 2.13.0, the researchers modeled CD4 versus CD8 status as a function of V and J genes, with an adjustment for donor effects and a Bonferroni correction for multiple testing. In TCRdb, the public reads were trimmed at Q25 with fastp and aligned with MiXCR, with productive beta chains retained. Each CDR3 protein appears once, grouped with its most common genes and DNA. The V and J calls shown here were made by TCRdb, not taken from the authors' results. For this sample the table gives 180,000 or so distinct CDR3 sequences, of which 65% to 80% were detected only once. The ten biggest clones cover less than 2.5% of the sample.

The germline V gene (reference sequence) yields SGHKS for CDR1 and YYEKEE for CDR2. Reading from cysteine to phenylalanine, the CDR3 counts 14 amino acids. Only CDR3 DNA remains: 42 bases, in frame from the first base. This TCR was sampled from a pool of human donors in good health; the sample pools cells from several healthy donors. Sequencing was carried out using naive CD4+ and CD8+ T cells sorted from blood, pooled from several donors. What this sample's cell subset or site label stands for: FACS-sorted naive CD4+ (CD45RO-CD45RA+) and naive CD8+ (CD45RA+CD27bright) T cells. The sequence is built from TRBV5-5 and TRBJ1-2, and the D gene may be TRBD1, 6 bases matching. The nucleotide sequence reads TGCGCCAGCAGCTTGGAAATTAACAGGGATGGCTACACCTTC. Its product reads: CASSLEINRDGYTF.